This passage covers 23 T cell receptor beta chains from one sample sequenced in a study of shared clonotypes between healthy human individuals. The assay was immunoSEQ multiplex PCR, and TCRdb's table has in-frame clones only and misses some. The repertoire consists of approximately 470,000 clones, with 65% to 85% occurring once and the leading ten covering roughly 12%. The sample taken for sequencing was PBMCs. The receptors derive from a woman aged 40 to 50 in good health. Some clones in this sample may be carry-over from other donors' samples.

The chain is built from TRBV20-1 and TRBJ2-5, with D hard to call. This CDR3 contains 10 residues. Germline CDR1 and CDR2: DFQATT and SNEGSKA (reference sequence). The V end was cut by 5 bases, the J end by 5 bases, with 6 bases between. CDR3 DNA sequence: TGCAGTGCTGTTGTGGAGACCCAGTACTTC. Translated: CSAVVETQYF.

The V gene is TRBV10-2, the J gene TRBJ1-5; TRBD1 might be the D (6 bases). Germline CDR1 reads WSHSY; CDR2 reads SAAADI. The V and J ends lost 0 bases and 6 bases respectively, with 9 bases between them. The CDR3 consists of 14 residues. The CDR3: CASSESQGIQPQHF. The CDR3 nucleotides read TGCGCCAGCAGTGAGTCGCAGGGGATTCAGCCCCAGCATTTT.

The chain combines TRBV30 with TRBJ2-1; TRBD2 aligns across 8 bases. Germline CDR1 reads GTSNPN; CDR2 reads SVGIG (reference sequence). The CDR3 is made up of 15 amino acids. Trimming cost V 4 bases and J 8 bases; bases outside gene matches: 13. CDR3 DNA sequence: TGTGCCTGGAACCCCTTTGGCGGGAGGAGGGATGAGCAGTTCTTC. Protein sequence: CAWNPFGGRRDEQFF. Looking up the rest from reference TRBV30 and TRBJ2-1 gives the full variable domain: SQTIHQWPATLVQPVGSPLSLECTVEGTSNPNLYWYRQAAGRGLQLLFYSVGIGQISSEVPQNLSASRPQDRQFILSSKKLLLSDSGFYLCAWNPFGGRRDEQFFGPGTRLTVL.

A remark on this clone: The likely explanation is a read error, given a far larger clone one base away. This CDR3 is also generated by other DNA sequences in the sample. The rearrangement links TRBV29-1 to TRBJ1-3, with D hard to call. CDR1 and CDR2 (germline): SQVTM, ANQGSEA. The CDR3 totals 13 residues. The CDR3 DNA sequence: TGCAGCGCCCGGGCCACCTCTGGAAACACCATATACTTT. This codes for CSARATSGNTIYF. Filled out from reference TRBV29-1 and TRBJ1-3, the complete variable domain reads SAVISQKPSRDICQRGTSLTIQCQVDSQVTMMFWYRQQPGQSLTLIATANQGSEATYESGFVIDKFPISRPNLTFSTLTVSNMSPEDSSIYLCSARATSGNTIYFGEGSWLTVV.

The gene calls are TRBV28 and TRBJ2-3; the D call may be TRBD1 or TRBD2 (5 bases each). Per germline, CDR1 MDHEN and CDR2 SYDVKM. Trimming cost V 1 base and J 2 bases, with 7 bases left between them. The CDR3 is 14 residues long. CDR3 region: CASSLLGTTDTQYF. The DNA for the CDR3 is TGTGCCAGCAGTTTATTGGGGACCACAGATACGCAGTATTTT.

The V call is TRBV5-1, the J call TRBJ1-4; 8 bases agree with TRBD1. The V segment lost 3 bases and the J segment 8 bases; nucleotides outside the gene matches: 12. The CDR3 has 16 amino acids. Germline V gene sequence: CDR1 SGHRS, CDR2 YFSETQ. CDR3 protein: CASSYSDQGAGEKLFF. The CDR3 nucleotides are TGCGCCAGCAGCTACTCAGACCAGGGGGCAGGGGAAAAACTGTTTTTT.

Only a few counts were recorded for this clone. V usage is TRBV19 and J usage is TRBJ1-5; D is undetermined. Trimming pared 4 bases from V and 6 bases from J, leaving 10 bases between. Per the germline V gene, CDR1 is LNHDA and CDR2 is SQIVND (reference sequence). The CDR3 is 13 amino acids. CDR3 residues: CASSTLGGQPQHF. As DNA, the CDR3 is TGTGCCAGTAGTACCTTGGGCGGTCAGCCCCAGCATTTT. Together with reference TRBV19 and TRBJ1-5, the CDR3 gives the full variable domain: DGGITQSPKYLFRKEGQNVTLSCEQNLNHDAMYWYRQDPGQGLRLIYYSQIVNDFQKGDIAEGYSVSREKKESFPLTVTSAQKNPTAFYLCASSTLGGQPQHFGDGTRLSIL.

V gene TRBV6-1 combines with J gene TRBJ2-7, with a possible D match to TRBD1 (5 bases). The CDR3 spans 11 residues. V was clipped by 7 bases and J by 3 bases, with 7 bases between them. Per germline, CDR1 MNHNS and CDR2 SASEGT. The CDR3 DNA reads as TGTGCCAGCACCAGGGACTACGAGCAGTACTTC. Translating gives CASTRDYEQYF.

V usage is TRBV7-2 and J usage is TRBJ2-3, with 9 nucleotides matching TRBD2. The CDR3 is 13 amino acids. V shed 6 bases, J shed 6 bases, and the junction held 4 bases outside the gene matches. Germline V gene lookup returns CDR1 SGHTA and CDR2 FQGNSA. The CDR3 reads CASRTSGRDTQYF. The CDR3, as DNA: TGTGCCAGCAGGACTAGCGGTCGCGATACGCAGTATTTT.

Details on this clone: A far larger clone lies a single base away; this is likely a read error. The same CDR3 can be traced to other DNA sequences in this sample. The chain links TRBV12-1 to TRBJ1-5; the table's D call, TRBD1, was not checked against the DNA. TRBV12-1 is an annotated pseudogene. The CDR3 is made up of 17 amino acids. CDR3 protein: CASSPTSGQGPDQPQHF. DNA of the CDR3: TGTGCCAGCAGCCCTACTTCGGGACAGGGGCCGGATCAGCCCCAGCATTTT.

This clone was detected only a few times. This rearrangement joins TRBV25-1 to TRBJ2-5; 7 bases are shared with TRBD1. The CDR3 spans 15 residues. Germline V gene lookup returns CDR1 MGHDK and CDR2 SYGVNS. V trimming: 3 bases; J trimming: 3 bases; junction bases outside the gene matches: 7. In DNA form, the CDR3 reads TGTGCCAGCAGTGAGTTGACAGGGAAGGAAGAGACCCAGTACTTC. As protein: CASSELTGKEETQYF.

This clone was detected only once. Relative to the germline gene, one junction end is altered; a read error may explain this. This sample includes further DNA sequences coding for the same CDR3. The rearrangement uses TRBV15 and TRBJ1-5; 8 positions agree with TRBD1. Germline lookup yields CDR1 LNHNV and CDR2 YYDKDF (reference sequence). The CDR3 extends over 17 amino acids. The CDR3 region has the DNA TGTGCCACCAGCAGGGATAGGGTGACAGGGGCGAATCAGCCCCAGCATTTC. Translated: CATSRDRVTGANQPQHF.

This rearrangement joins TRBV6-1 to TRBJ2-3, with TRBD2 identical over 12 bases. From germline, CDR1 is MNHNS and CDR2 SASEGT. CDR3 length equals 13 residues. Trimming at V came to 10 bases and at J to 6 bases, leaving 5 bases not matched to a gene. The CDR3 protein is CATLGLAGDTQYF. DNA for the CDR3: TGTGCCACCCTTGGACTAGCGGGGGATACGCAGTATTTT.

Remarks on this clone: Relative to the germline gene, one junction end is altered; a read error may explain this. J is TRBJ2-5 and V is TRBV5-1; TRBD1 agrees at 11 bases. Germline V CDR1 and CDR2: SGHRS, YFSETQ. The CDR3 is 18 amino acids. The DNA for the CDR3 is TGCGCCGGCAGCTTCCCCGGGACAGGGGGTGACGCAATAGAGACCCAGTACTTC. This gives the protein CAGSFPGTGGDAIETQYF.

The chain has TRBV7-9 and TRBJ2-7; 8 bases line up with TRBD1. CDR1 and CDR2 from the germline V gene are SEHNR and FQNEAQ (reference sequence). V trimming: 1 base; J trimming: 7 bases; junction bases outside the gene matches: 12. The CDR3 is 16 amino acids. CDR3 in amino acids: CASSLGRTTGVAEQYF. CDR3 DNA sequence: TGTGCCAGCAGCTTAGGGCGAACGACAGGGGTCGCGGAGCAGTACTTC. The whole variable domain, filled in from reference TRBV7-9 and TRBJ2-7, reads DTGVSQNPRHKITKRGQNVTFRCDPISEHNRLYWYRQTLGQGPEFLTYFQNEAQLEKSRLLSDRFSAERPKGSFSTLEIQRTEQGDSAMYLCASSLGRTTGVAEQYFGPGTRLTVT.

On this clone itself: A far bigger clonotype differs at one base, so this is likely a read error. No conserved phenylalanine or tryptophan is present at the end of the CDR3, so a read error is the likely explanation. The sample has other DNA sequences that encode this CDR3 too. The genes are TRBV5-6 and TRBJ2-6; D gene uncertain. The CDR3 is 15 residues long. Germline V gene data show CDR1 as SGHDT and CDR2 as YYEEEE. V lost 0 bases, J lost 0 bases, and 4 bases lay in between. The CDR3 DNA follows: TGTGCCAGCAGCTTGGGTGTCTCTGGGGCCAACGTCCTGACTTTA. Residues: CASSLGVSGANVLTL.

V and J are TRBV18 and TRBJ2-3; no clear D gene. The CDR3 spans 14 residues. V gave up 6 bases and J gave up 0 bases, with 10 bases separating them. Germline CDR1 reads KGHSH; CDR2 reads LQKENI. The chain's CDR3 is CASSPDTSTDTQYF. CDR3 DNA: TGTGCCAGCTCCCCTGACACGAGCACAGATACGCAGTATTTT.

The chain recombines TRBV10-3 with TRBJ2-7, with a weak D call TRBD1 (6 bases). Germline CDR1 ENHRY, CDR2 SYGVKD. Trimming removed 4 bases from V and 2 bases from J, with 12 bases in between. The CDR3 loop spans 14 amino acids. CDR3 sequence reads: CAISGTADTYEQYF. In nucleotides, the CDR3 is TGTGCCATCAGTGGGACAGCTGATACCTACGAGCAGTACTTC.

The V call is TRBV19, the J call TRBJ2-1; 10 nucleotides align to TRBD2. Per the germline V gene, CDR1 is LNHDA and CDR2 is SQIVND (reference sequence). CDR3 size: 15 residues. The trim removed 3 bases at V and 8 bases at J, leaving 7 bases unmatched. CDR3 bases: TGTGCCAGTAGTATCTCTAGCGGGAGCGGGTATGAGCAGTTCTTC. This sequence encodes CASSISSGSGYEQFF. The variable domain in full, completed from reference TRBV19 and TRBJ2-1, reads DGGITQSPKYLFRKEGQNVTLSCEQNLNHDAMYWYRQDPGQGLRLIYYSQIVNDFQKGDIAEGYSVSREKKESFPLTVTSAQKNPTAFYLCASSISSGSGYEQFFGPGTRLTVL.

The V gene is TRBV9, the J gene TRBJ2-4, with D unclear. V shed 4 bases and J shed 2 bases, with 10 bases lying between them. The CDR3 spans 14 residues. Germline V lookup: CDR1 SGDLS, CDR2 YYNGEE. This chain's CDR3 is CASSPSAPKNIQYF. CDR3 DNA: TGTGCCAGCAGCCCAAGCGCCCCCAAAAACATTCAGTACTTC.

In the case of this clone: A read error likely explains this, since a far larger clone differs by one base. The chain joins TRBV10-2 to TRBJ2-5, with D perhaps matching TRBD2 (6 bases). With the DNA end fitting TRBJ2-7 better, the J assignment may be wrong. Germline CDR1 WSHSY, CDR2 SAAADI. CDR3 size: 12 residues. This CDR3 is CAIHGSSYEQYF. The DNA of the CDR3 is TGCGCCATCCACGGGAGCTCCTACGAGCAGTACTTC.

Note on this clone: A read error is likely here: a far larger clone is one base away. The DNA of the CDR3 is TGTGCCAGCATCATACAGGGGGCTGTGAGCACTGAAGCTTTCTTT. It encodes CASIIQGAVSTEAFF. The chain combines TRBV9 with TRBJ1-1, with 9 bases matching TRBD1. CDR3 length: 15 amino acids. V shed 6 bases and J 4 bases; nucleotides not matched to a gene: 10. The germline gives CDR1 SGDLS, CDR2 YYNGEE.

The V call is TRBV5-1, the J call TRBJ2-7; 8 bases match TRBD2. The germline CDR1 and CDR2 sequences are SGHRS and YFSETQ. V was pared by 4 bases and J by 0 bases, with 6 bases of the junction left unmatched. The CDR3 is made up of 15 amino acids. CDR3 protein: CASSAASGHSYEQYF. The CDR3 DNA sequence: TGCGCCAGCAGCGCCGCTAGCGGGCACTCCTACGAGCAGTACTTC.